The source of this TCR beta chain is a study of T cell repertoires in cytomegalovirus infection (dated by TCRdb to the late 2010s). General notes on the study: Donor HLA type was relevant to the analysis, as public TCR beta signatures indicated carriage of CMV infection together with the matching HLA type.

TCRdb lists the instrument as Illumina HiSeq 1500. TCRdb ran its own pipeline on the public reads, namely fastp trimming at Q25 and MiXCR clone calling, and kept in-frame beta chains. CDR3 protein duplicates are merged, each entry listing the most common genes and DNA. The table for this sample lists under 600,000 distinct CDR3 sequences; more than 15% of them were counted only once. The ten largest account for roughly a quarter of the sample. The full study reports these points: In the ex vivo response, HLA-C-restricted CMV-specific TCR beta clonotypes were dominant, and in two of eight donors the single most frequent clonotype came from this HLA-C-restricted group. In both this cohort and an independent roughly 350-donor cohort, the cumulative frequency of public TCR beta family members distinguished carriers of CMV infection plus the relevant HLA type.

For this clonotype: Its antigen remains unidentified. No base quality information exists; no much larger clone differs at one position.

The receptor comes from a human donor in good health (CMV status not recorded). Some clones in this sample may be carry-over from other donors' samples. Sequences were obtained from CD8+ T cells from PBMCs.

The encoded CDR3 is CASSDGVGPGNTIYF. The DNA sequence is TGTGCCAGCAGTGACGGGGTCGGCCCTGGAAACACCATATATTTT. Recombination connected TRBV6-4 to TRBJ1-3, with no reliable assignment of the D segment. Its CDR3 holds 15 amino acids, cysteine through phenylalanine. Only the CDR3 part of the read is kept: 45 bases, read in frame from the first base. The CDR1 and CDR2 encoded by the germline V gene are MRHNA and SNTAGT. Trimming removed 2 bases from V and 2 bases from J, leaving 10 bases between the germline ends.